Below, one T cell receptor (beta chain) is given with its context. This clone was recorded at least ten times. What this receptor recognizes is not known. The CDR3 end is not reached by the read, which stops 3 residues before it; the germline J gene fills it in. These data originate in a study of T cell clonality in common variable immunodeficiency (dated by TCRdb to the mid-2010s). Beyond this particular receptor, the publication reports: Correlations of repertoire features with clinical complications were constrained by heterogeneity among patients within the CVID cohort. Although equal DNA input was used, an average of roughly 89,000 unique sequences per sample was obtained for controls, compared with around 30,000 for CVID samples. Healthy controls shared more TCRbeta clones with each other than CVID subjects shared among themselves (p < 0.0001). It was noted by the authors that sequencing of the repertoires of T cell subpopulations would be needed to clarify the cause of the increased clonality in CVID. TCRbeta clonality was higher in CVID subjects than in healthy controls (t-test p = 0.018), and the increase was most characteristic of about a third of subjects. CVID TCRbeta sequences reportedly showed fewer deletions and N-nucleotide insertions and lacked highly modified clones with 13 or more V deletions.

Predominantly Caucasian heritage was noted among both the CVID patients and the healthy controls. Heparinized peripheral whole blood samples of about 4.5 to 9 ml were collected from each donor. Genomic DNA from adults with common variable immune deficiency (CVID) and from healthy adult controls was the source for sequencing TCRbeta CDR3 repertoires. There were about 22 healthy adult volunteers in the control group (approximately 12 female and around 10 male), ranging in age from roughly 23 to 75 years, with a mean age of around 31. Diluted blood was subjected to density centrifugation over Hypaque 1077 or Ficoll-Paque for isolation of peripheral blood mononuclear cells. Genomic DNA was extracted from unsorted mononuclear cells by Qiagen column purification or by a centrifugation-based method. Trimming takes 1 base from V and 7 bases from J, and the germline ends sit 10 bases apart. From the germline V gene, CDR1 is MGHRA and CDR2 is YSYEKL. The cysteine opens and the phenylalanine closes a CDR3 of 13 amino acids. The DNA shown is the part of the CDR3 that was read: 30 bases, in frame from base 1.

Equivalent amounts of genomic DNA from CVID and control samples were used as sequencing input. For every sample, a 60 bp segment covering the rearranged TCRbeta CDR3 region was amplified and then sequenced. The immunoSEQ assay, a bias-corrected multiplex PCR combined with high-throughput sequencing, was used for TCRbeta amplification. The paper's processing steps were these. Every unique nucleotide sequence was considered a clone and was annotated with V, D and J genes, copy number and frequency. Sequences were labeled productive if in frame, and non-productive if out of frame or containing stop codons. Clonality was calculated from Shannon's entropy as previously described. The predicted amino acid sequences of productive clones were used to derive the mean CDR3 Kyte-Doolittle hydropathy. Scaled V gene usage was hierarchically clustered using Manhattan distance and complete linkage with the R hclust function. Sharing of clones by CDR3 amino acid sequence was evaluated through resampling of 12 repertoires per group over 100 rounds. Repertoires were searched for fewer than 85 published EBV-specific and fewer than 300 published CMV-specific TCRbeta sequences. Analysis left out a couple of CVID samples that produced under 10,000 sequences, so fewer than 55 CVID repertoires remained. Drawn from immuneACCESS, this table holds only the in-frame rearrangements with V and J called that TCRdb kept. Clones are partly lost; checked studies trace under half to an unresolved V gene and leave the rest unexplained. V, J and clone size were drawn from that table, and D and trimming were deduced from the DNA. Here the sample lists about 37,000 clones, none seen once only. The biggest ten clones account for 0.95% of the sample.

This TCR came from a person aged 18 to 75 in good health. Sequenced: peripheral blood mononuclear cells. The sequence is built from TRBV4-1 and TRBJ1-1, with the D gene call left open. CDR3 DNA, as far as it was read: TGCGCCAGCAGCCAAGGGCCTCTTGGTGAA. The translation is CASSQGPLGE. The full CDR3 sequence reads CASSQGPLGEAFF.